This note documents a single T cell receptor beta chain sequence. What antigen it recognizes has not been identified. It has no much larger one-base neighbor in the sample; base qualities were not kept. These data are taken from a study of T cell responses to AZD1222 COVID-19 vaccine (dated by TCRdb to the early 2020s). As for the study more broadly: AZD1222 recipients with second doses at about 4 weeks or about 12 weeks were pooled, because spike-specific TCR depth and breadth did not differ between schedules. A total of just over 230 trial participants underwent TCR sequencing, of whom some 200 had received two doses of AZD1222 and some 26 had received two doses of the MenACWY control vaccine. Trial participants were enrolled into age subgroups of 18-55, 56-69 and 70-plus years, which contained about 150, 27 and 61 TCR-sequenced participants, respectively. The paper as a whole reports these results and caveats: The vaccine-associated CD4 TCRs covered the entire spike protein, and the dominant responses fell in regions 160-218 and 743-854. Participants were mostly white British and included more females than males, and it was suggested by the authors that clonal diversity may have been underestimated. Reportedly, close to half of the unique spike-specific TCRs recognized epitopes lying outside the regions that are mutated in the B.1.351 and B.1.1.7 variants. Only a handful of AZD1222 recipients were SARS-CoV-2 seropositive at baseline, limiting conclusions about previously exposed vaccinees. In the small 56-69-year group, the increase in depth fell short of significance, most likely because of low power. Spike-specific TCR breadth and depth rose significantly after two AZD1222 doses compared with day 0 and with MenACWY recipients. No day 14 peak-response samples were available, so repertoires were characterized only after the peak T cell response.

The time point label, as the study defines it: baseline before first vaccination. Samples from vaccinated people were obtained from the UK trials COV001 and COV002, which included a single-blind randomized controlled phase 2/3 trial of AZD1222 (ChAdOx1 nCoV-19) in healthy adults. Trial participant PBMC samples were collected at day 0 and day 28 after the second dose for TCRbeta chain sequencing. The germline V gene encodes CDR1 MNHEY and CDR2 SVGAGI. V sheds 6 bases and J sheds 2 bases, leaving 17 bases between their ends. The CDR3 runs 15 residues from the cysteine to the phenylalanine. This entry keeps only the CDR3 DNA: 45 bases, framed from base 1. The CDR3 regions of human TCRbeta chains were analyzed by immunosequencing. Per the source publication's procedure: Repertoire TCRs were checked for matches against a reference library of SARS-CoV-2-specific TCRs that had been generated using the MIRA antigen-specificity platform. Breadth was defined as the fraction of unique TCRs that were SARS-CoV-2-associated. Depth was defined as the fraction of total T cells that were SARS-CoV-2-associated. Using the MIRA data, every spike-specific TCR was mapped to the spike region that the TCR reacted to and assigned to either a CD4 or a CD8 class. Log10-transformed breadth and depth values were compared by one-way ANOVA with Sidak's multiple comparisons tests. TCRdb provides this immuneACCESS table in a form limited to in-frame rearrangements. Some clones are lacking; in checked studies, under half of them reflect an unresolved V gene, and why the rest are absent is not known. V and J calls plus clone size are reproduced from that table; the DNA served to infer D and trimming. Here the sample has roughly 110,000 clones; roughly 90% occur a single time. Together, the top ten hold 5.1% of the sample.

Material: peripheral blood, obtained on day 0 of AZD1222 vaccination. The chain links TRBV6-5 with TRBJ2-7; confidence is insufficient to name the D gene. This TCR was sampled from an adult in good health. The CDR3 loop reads CASRPRAPPPYEQYF. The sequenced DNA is TGTGCCAGCAGGCCCCGGGCTCCGCCCCCCTACGAGCAGTACTTC.